This T cell receptor beta chain was captured by sequencing in a study of vaccination effects on CD4 cells after COVID-19. Of note for this clone: Its antigen is not known.

Within the ViraFEST assay, antigen-specific CD4+ T cells underwent expansion with viral peptide pools prior to sequencing. Subsequent to a culture period of under twelve days, CD4+ T cells were isolated. The cohort was immunized with two doses of either the BNT162b2 or mRNA-1273 vaccine. Vaccine recipients, nucleocapsid antibody negative, had no prior SARS-CoV-2 infection. For each well, 1.5 million to 2 million PBMC were cultured with 10 IU/ml IL-2 and around 9 ug/ml peptides. IL-2 medium took the place of half the medium on both days 3 and 7. Libraries were prepared by immunoSEQ multiplex PCR; TCRdb keeps only in-frame clonotypes and omits some of them. Of 65,000 to 75,000 clones listed, around 70% are singletons. In germline, CDR1 is SGHVS, CDR2 FQNEAQ. Trimming cost V 0 bases and J 2 bases, with 10 bases left between them. The CDR3 runs to 15 residues.

The sequence was collected from a human donor who received a COVID-19 vaccine. The material was CD4+ T cells from PBMCs cultured with HCoV-229E spike peptides, obtained after COVID-19 vaccination. This chain connects TRBV7-8 to TRBJ1-1, with TRBD1 as a possible D gene (6 bases). The chain's CDR3 is CASSLAGGVNTEAFF. DNA of the CDR3: TGTGCCAGCAGCTTAGCAGGGGGGGTCAACACTGAAGCTTTCTTT.